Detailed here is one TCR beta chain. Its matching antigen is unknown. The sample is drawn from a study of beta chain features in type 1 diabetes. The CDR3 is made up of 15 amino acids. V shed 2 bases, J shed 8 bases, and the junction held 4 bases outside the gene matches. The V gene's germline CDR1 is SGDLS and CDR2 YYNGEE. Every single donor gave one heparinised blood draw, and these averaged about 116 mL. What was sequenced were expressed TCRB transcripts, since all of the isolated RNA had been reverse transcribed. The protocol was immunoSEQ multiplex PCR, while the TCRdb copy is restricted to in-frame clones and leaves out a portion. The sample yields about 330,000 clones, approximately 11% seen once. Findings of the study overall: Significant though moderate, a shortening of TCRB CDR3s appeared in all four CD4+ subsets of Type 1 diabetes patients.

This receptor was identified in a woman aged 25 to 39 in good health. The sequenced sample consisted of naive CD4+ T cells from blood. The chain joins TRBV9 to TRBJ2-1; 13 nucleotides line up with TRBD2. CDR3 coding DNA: TGTGCCAGCAGCGTGGGGGGACTAGCGGGATATGAGCAGTTCTTC. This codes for CASSVGGLAGYEQFF.